These T cell receptor beta chains were read from a single sample in a study of CD8 T cells in ankylosing spondylitis. TCRdb analysed the 5' RACE reads with MiXCR anew, one entry per CDR3 protein. Of hundreds of thousands of distinct CDR3 sequences in the sample, around 18% were seen once. Sequenced material: blood, either unsorted or a sorted T cell fraction (not recorded which). Every receptor here comes from a male donor with ankylosing spondylitis or in good health (not recorded which). Both conserved end residues are part of each CDR3. Each record gives: V gene, J gene, CDR3 protein.

>TRBV20-1|TRBJ2-3
CSATRKDTQYF
>TRBV7-3|TRBJ2-1
CASSLSPGRNEQFF
>TRBV20-1|TRBJ2-5
CSARVGFTQETQYF
>TRBV5-1|TRBJ2-5
CASSLLGTGGQETQYF
>TRBV4-1|TRBJ2-3
CASSQEGGARTDTLYF
>TRBV25-1|TRBJ1-6
CASYPNTRKGATLHF
>TRBV15|TRBJ2-1
CATSRDQGASYNEQFF
>TRBV7-8|TRBJ2-1
CASSLVPPGATQDEQFF
>TRBV12-3/TRBV12-4|TRBJ2-5
CASSSHQRGVGTQYF
>TRBV28|TRBJ2-3
CASSFFRQFSTDTQYF
>TRBV27|TRBJ2-3
CASSLGPLWADTQYF
>TRBV29-1|TRBJ2-5
CSVGEDRGTTQYF
>TRBV4-2|TRBJ1-5
CASSQGQASNQPQHF
>TRBV12-3/TRBV12-4|TRBJ1-2
CASSPRGQANYGYTF
>TRBV6-1|TRBJ1-4
CASRPMRRGNEKLFF
>TRBV5-1|TRBJ1-2
CASSSEGVANYGYTF